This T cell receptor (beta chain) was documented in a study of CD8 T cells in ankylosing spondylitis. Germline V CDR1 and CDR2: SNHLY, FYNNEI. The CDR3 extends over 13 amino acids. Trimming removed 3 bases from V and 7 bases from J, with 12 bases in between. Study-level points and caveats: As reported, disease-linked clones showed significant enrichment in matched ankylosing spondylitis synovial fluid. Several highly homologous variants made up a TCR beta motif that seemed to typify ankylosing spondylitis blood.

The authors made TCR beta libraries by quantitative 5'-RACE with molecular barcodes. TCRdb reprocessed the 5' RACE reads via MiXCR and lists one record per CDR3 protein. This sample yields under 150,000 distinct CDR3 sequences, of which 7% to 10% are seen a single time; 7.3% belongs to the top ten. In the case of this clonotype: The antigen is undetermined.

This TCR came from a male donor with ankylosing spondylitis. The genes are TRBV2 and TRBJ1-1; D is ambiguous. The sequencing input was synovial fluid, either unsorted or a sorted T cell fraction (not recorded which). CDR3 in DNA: TGTGCCAGCAGTGATGGGCAGGCCCTTGAAGCTTTCTTT. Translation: CASSDGQALEAFF.